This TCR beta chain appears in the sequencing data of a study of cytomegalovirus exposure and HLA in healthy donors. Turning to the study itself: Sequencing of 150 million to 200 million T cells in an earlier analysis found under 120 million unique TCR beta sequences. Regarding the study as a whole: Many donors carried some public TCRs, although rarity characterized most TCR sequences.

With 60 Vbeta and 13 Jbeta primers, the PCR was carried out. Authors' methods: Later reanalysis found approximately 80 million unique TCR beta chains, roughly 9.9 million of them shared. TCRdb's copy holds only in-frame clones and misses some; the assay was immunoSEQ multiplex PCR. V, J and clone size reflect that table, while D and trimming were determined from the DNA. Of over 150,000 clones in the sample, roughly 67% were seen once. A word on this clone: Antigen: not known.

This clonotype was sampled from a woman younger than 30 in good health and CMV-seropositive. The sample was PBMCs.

The CDR3 coding sequence is TGTGCCAGCAGGGCCGGGACAGGAAGCTACGAGCAGTACTTC. This gives the protein CASRAGTGSYEQYF. This chain connects TRBV6-5 to TRBJ2-7, with 8 positions matching TRBD1. There are 14 residues in the CDR3. Germline loops: CDR1 MNHEY, CDR2 SVGAGI. V lost 6 bases, J lost 3 bases, and 7 bases stayed unmatched.